These 18 T cell receptor beta chains came from one sample sequenced in a study of T cell responses to AZD1222 COVID-19 vaccine. The data were produced by immunoSEQ multiplex PCR, yet TCRdb's version contains in-frame clones alone and is incomplete. The sample records over 110,000 clones, more than 85% being singletons. The sequencing used peripheral blood, collected on day 0 of AZD1222 vaccination. The receptors were gathered from an adult in good health.

This chain joins TRBV10-3 and TRBJ2-1; no clear D gene. V lost 4 bases, J lost 8 bases, and 12 bases lay in between. Per the germline V gene, CDR1 is ENHRY and CDR2 is SYGVKD. CDR3 length: 13 residues. The CDR3 loop reads CAISGAAGYEQFF. The CDR3 DNA follows: TGTGCCATCAGTGGGGCCGCCGGTTATGAGCAGTTCTTC.

The chain has TRBV7-8 and TRBJ1-5, with TRBD1 matching over 10 bases. This CDR3 contains 19 residues. V trimming: 3 bases; J trimming: 3 bases; junction bases outside the gene matches: 14. Per the germline V gene, CDR1 is SGHVS and CDR2 is FQNEAQ. CDR3 in amino acids: CASSFPNMPGQGNNQPQHF. CDR3 DNA: TGTGCCAGCAGCTTTCCAAATATGCCGGGACAGGGGAACAATCAGCCCCAGCATTTT.

This clone was detected only once. CDR3 sequence reads: CASSKGTSGNEQFF. The CDR3, as DNA: TGCGCCAGCAGCAAAGGGACTAGCGGCAATGAGCAGTTCTTC. This chain joins TRBV4-3 and TRBJ2-1; TRBD2 matches at 11 bases. V dropped 5 bases and J dropped 6; count of bases not matched to a gene: 3. The CDR3 loop spans 14 amino acids. Germline V gene sequence: CDR1 LGHNA, CDR2 YSLEER.

Concerning this clone: The sample carries other DNA sequences with the same CDR3. This chain uses TRBV7-2 with TRBJ1-5; D unclear. V lost 3 bases to trimming and J lost 2 bases, with 8 bases between them. The CDR3 contains 14 residues. Germline loops: CDR1 SGHTA, CDR2 FQGNSA. This CDR3 reads CASSLKGGNQPQHF. CDR3 nucleotide sequence: TGTGCCAGCAGCTTGAAGGGAGGCAATCAGCCCCAGCATTTT.

The rearrangement links TRBV3-1 (or the pseudogene TRBV3-2) to TRBJ1-3; D is unresolved. The CDR3 is made up of 15 amino acids. The V gene lost 3 bases and the J gene lost 0 bases, with 9 bases spanning the gap. Germline CDR1 is LGHDT and CDR2 is YNNKEL (reference sequence). In DNA form, the CDR3 reads TGTGCCAGCAGCCATGGGCTTGGCTCTGGAAACACCATATATTTT. Translating it yields CASSHGLGSGNTIYF.

The chain has TRBV28 and TRBJ2-1; possibly TRBD1 for D (5 bases). This CDR3 region has 14 residues. Trimming took off 6 bases at V and 6 bases at J, with 15 bases between the two ends. Germline-derived CDR1 and CDR2 are MDHEN and SYDVKM. In DNA form, the CDR3 reads TGTGCCAGCAGCTTCCTAGGGGTACGCAATGAGCAGTTCTTC. Protein sequence: CASSFLGVRNEQFF.

CDR3 in DNA: TGTGCCAGCAGCTTAGGGCCGGAAATCTACGAGCAGTACTTC. Translated: CASSLGPEIYEQYF. The V gene is TRBV7-2, the J gene TRBJ2-7, with D uncertain. Germline assignment: CDR1 SGHTA and CDR2 FQGNSA. The V gene lost 1 base and the J gene lost 3 bases, with 10 bases spanning the gap. The length of the CDR3 is 14 residues.

The count of this clone is one. The V call is TRBV7-6, the J call TRBJ2-3; TRBD2 matches 10 bases. The CDR3 totals 17 residues. Unmatched junction bases numbered 7, after V lost 0 bases and J lost 4 bases. Per germline, CDR1 SGHVS and CDR2 FNYEAQ. CDR3 residues: CASSLAASGGAADTQYF. The CDR3 region has the DNA TGTGCCAGCAGCTTAGCTGCAAGCGGGGGGGCTGCAGATACGCAGTATTTT.

Points on this clone: This specimen includes other DNA sequences encoding the same CDR3. V is TRBV28 and J is TRBJ1-2; D gene uncertain. The CDR3 consists of 12 residues. Deletions cut 3 bases from V and 8 bases from J, with 10 bases between. Per germline, CDR1 MDHEN and CDR2 SYDVKM. The DNA for the CDR3 is TGTGCCAGCAGTTTGTCCGTTTACGGCTACACCTTC. Protein: CASSLSVYGYTF.

The V gene is TRBV5-1, the J gene TRBJ2-2, with D possibly matching TRBD2 (5 bases). V was shortened by 7 bases and J by 7 bases, with 17 bases between the two germline ends. The CDR3 loop spans 14 amino acids. The V gene's germline CDR1 is SGHRS and CDR2 YFSETQ. This CDR3 is CASHHGEKGGELFF. The CDR3 bases are TGCGCCAGCCACCACGGGGAAAAGGGCGGGGAGCTGTTTTTT.

The J gene is TRBJ2-3, the V gene TRBV10-3; possibly TRBD2 for D (5 bases). V was cut by 6 bases and J by 0 bases, with 10 bases left in between. The CDR3 runs 14 residues. CDR1 ENHRY and CDR2 SYGVKD come from the germline V gene. In DNA form, the CDR3 reads TGTGCCATCAGGGGAGCGTTTAGCACAGATACGCAGTATTTT. This gives the protein CAIRGAFSTDTQYF.

The chain has TRBV15 and TRBJ2-1, with TRBD1 matching 7 bases. The J segment lost 4 bases and the V segment lost 2 bases, leaving 8 bases of the junction unmatched. CDR3 length: 16 amino acids. Per germline, CDR1 LNHNV and CDR2 YYDKDF (reference sequence). In nucleotides, the CDR3 is TGTGCCACCAGCAGATTCCGGGACAGATCTTACAATGAGCAGTTCTTC. It encodes CATSRFRDRSYNEQFF.

This chain links TRBV7-2 with TRBJ2-7, with 8 bases identical to TRBD2. Germline loops: CDR1 SGHTA, CDR2 FQGNSA. This CDR3 comprises 14 residues. With V trimmed by 1 base and J by 6 bases, 5 bases remained unmatched. The CDR3 nucleotides read TGTGCCAGCAGCTTAGAATGGCTAGCGGGCGAGCAGTACTTC. Its protein product is CASSLEWLAGEQYF.

The V and J genes are TRBV21-1 and TRBJ2-7; TRBD1, the table's D call, was not compared with the DNA. TRBV21-1 is described as a pseudogene. The CDR3 has 16 residues. The CDR3 loop is CASSVDRDKPLYEQYF. CDR3 coding DNA: TGTGCCAGCAGCGTGGACAGGGACAAACCACTATACGAGCAGTACTTC.

This clone showed up just a few times. The rearrangement links TRBV11-2 to TRBJ2-1, with TRBD2 matching 9 bases. The CDR3 is made up of 16 amino acids. The germline V gene encodes CDR1 SGHAT and CDR2 FQNNGV. V dropped 5 bases and J dropped 4; count of bases not matched to a gene: 9. This CDR3 reads CASSDAGTSYYNEQFF. CDR3 coding DNA: TGTGCCAGCAGCGACGCCGGGACTAGCTATTACAATGAGCAGTTCTTC.

The V gene is TRBV6-4, the J gene TRBJ2-1; D ambiguous. Germline loops: CDR1 MRHNA, CDR2 SNTAGT. Trimming pared 2 bases from V and 7 bases from J, leaving 6 bases between. CDR3 size: 12 residues. CDR3: CASSDETNEQFF. CDR3 in DNA: TGTGCCAGCAGTGACGAAACTAATGAGCAGTTCTTC.

The CDR3 nucleotides read TGTGCCTGGAGTGTACCAAGCGTCCGGGAGCTGTTTTTT. It specifies CAWSVPSVRELFF. This chain links TRBV30 with TRBJ2-2; D not resolved. The CDR3 length is 13 residues. CDR1 is GTSNPN, CDR2 SVGIG, per germline (reference sequence). V lost 0 bases, J lost 9 bases, and 11 bases lay in between. Complete variable domain (other parts from reference TRBV30 and TRBJ2-2): SQTIHQWPATLVQPVGSPLSLECTVEGTSNPNLYWYRQAAGRGLQLLFYSVGIGQISSEVPQNLSASRPQDRQFILSSKKLLLSDSGFYLCAWSVPSVRELFFGEGSRLTVL.

The chain is built from TRBV18 and TRBJ1-2, with TRBD1 matching 7 bases. This CDR3 contains 12 residues. V dropped 4 bases and J dropped 6; count of bases not matched to a gene: 2. Looked up from germline, CDR1 is KGHSH and CDR2 is LQKENI. CDR3 in DNA: TGTGCCAGCTCACAAACAGGGGATGGCTACACCTTC. Translated: CASSQTGDGYTF.